The 12 T cell receptor beta chains below come from one sample, sequenced in a study of cytotoxic CD8 clonotypes in ibrutinib-treated CLL. Only in-frame clones appear in the TCRdb table, and some are missing; sequencing was by immunoSEQ multiplex PCR. The sample has fewer than 70,000 clones, more than 70% seen once. The sample here was PBMCs, taken after 12 months of ibrutinib treatment. The receptors come from a human donor with chronic lymphocytic leukemia.

This chain connects TRBV18 to TRBJ2-1; the match to TRBD1 covers 8 bases. This CDR3 is 14 amino acids long. Germline V gene lookup returns CDR1 KGHSH and CDR2 LQKENI. The V and J ends lost 6 bases and 5 bases, in that order; junction bases with no gene match: 6. The CDR3 DNA reads as TGTGCCAGCTCGTGGGGACAGGCAGACAATGAGCAGTTCTTC. Translated: CASSWGQADNEQFF.

The chain carries TRBV11-2 and TRBJ2-7, with TRBD2 identical over 12 bases. V lost 1 base, J lost 5 bases, and 15 bases stayed unmatched. Germline CDR1 is SGHAT and CDR2 is FQNNGV. This CDR3 has 19 amino acids. CDR3 sequence: CASSLVGRTMTSGGNEQYF. CDR3 sequence (DNA): TGTGCCAGCAGCTTAGTAGGACGGACTATGACTAGCGGGGGAAACGAGCAGTACTTC.

The chain has TRBV19 and TRBJ1-2; D perhaps matches TRBD1 (5 bases). V shed 8 bases and J shed 4 bases, with 17 bases lying between them. The CDR3 consists of 14 residues. Germline assignment: CDR1 LNHDA and CDR2 SQIVND (reference sequence). The CDR3 region has the DNA TGTGCCAGTTCAGCTAGCGACAGACCCTATGGCTACACCTTC. It translates to CASSASDRPYGYTF.

This clone came up once. This chain joins TRBV2 and TRBJ2-2; D is ambiguous. V was trimmed by 7 bases and J by 6 bases, leaving 12 bases between them. CDR1 SNHLY and CDR2 FYNNEI come from the germline V gene. This CDR3 is built from 13 residues. The chain's CDR3 is CASKDGVPGELFF. CDR3 bases: TGTGCCAGCAAGGACGGAGTTCCCGGGGAGCTGTTTTTT.

The rearrangement joins TRBV5-5 to TRBJ1-4; TRBD1 is a possible D gene (5 bases). From germline, CDR1 is SGHKS and CDR2 YYEKEE (reference sequence). The CDR3 is made up of 14 amino acids. The V and J ends lost 2 bases and 4 bases respectively, with 9 bases between them. The CDR3: CASSFGTLNEKLFF. The CDR3 nucleotides read TGTGCCAGCAGCTTTGGGACCCTTAATGAAAAACTGTTTTTT.

The chain recombines TRBV6-4 with TRBJ2-2; D might be TRBD1 (6 bases). The CDR3 length is 13 residues. Trimming removed 4 bases at V and 5 bases at J, with 8 bases between. The V gene's germline CDR1 is MRHNA and CDR2 SNTAGT. The CDR3 here is CASSVRGTGELFF. CDR3 in DNA: TGTGCCAGCAGTGTCAGGGGAACCGGGGAGCTGTTTTTT.

The V gene is TRBV19, the J gene TRBJ2-7; D remains ambiguous. Trimming removed 4 bases from V and 2 bases from J, with 12 bases in between. Germline values: CDR1 LNHDA, CDR2 SQIVND (reference sequence). The CDR3 is 14 amino acids. CDR3 bases: TGTGCCAGTAGTAAGGAGAAACTCCCCTACGAGCAGTACTTC. Protein: CASSKEKLPYEQYF.

This clone was recorded a few times. The gene calls are TRBV4-1 and TRBJ2-7; 8 nucleotides line up with TRBD2. Germline CDR1 MGHRA, CDR2 YSYEKL. The CDR3 is made up of 16 amino acids. V lost 4 bases and J lost 2; bases outside the gene matches: 10. CDR3 DNA: TGCGCCAGCAGCCTCTTTGTTGCGGGAGGAGCCTACGAGCAGTACTTC. Protein: CASSLFVAGGAYEQYF.

The V gene is TRBV5-4, the J gene TRBJ2-7; 14 bases match TRBD2. CDR1 and CDR2 (germline): SGHNT, YYREEE (reference sequence). The CDR3 runs to 15 residues. V lost 2 bases to trimming and J lost 5 bases; unmatched junction nucleotides: 3. The CDR3 loop reads CASSLPGLAGDEQYF. The CDR3 region has the DNA TGTGCCAGCAGCTTACCGGGACTAGCGGGAGACGAGCAGTACTTC.

Only a few counts were recorded for this clone. The chain links TRBV9 to TRBJ2-7; 13 bases agree with TRBD2. CDR3 size: 16 residues. The V and J ends lost 3 bases and 7 bases, in that order; junction bases with no gene match: 10. CDR1 and CDR2 (germline): SGDLS, YYNGEE. The CDR3 loop is CASSARTSGRSEEQYF. The CDR3 region has the DNA TGTGCCAGCAGCGCCCGGACTAGCGGGAGATCGGAAGAGCAGTACTTC. Full variable domain (missing parts from reference TRBV9 and TRBJ2-7): DSGVTQTPKHLITATGQRVTLRCSPRSGDLSVYWYQQSLDQGLQFLIQYYNGEERAKGNILERFSAQQFPDLHSELNLSSLELGDSALYFCASSARTSGRSEEQYFGPGTRLTVT.

The chain joins TRBV19 to TRBJ2-1; D gene unclear. The CDR3 contains 12 residues. Germline values: CDR1 LNHDA, CDR2 SQIVND (reference sequence). Trimming removed 5 bases from V and 4 bases from J, with 6 bases in between. The CDR3 DNA reads TGTGCCAGTAGTCGAAAGTACAATGAGCAGTTCTTC. As protein: CASSRKYNEQFF.

The J gene is TRBJ1-1, the V gene TRBV23-1; 8 bases fit TRBD1. TRBV23-1 is recorded as an ORF, its role being uncertain. CDR3 length: 14 amino acids. Trimming removed 3 bases from V and 6 bases from J; junction bases left unmatched: 6. CDR3 coding DNA: TGCGCCAGCAGTCATCCGGACAGGGCCCCTGAAGCTTTCTTT. It encodes CASSHPDRAPEAFF.